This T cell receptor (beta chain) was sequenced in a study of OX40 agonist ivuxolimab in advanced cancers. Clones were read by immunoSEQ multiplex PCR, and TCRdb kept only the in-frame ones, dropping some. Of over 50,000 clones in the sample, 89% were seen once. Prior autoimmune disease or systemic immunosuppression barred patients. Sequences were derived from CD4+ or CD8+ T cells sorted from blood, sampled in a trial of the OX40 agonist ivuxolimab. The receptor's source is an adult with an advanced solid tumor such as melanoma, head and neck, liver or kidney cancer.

The DNA for the CDR3 is TGTGCCAGCGGGAGACAGAACACTGAAGCTTTCTTT. Its translation is CASGRQNTEAFF. The gene calls are TRBV6-5 and TRBJ1-1; D remains unclear. With 8 bases removed from V and 1 base from J, the gap between germline ends came to 8 bases. CDR1 and CDR2 from the germline V gene are MNHEY and SVGAGI. The CDR3 is made up of 12 amino acids.